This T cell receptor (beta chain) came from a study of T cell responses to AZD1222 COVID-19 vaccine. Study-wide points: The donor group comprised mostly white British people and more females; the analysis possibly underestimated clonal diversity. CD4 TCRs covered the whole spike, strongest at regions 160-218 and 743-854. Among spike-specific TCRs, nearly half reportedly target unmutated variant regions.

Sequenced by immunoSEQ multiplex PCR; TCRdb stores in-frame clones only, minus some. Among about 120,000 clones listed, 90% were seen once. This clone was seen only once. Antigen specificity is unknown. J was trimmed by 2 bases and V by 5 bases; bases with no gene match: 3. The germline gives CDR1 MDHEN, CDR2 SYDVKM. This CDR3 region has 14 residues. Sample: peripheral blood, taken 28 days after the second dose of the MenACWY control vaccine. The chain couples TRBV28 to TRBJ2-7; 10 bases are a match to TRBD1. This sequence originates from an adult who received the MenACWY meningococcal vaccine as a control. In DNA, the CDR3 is TGTGCCAGCAGTGTGGGGACAGGGGCCTACGAGCAGTACTTC. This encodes CASSVGTGAYEQYF. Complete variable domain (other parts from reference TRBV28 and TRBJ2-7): DVKVTQSSRYLVKRTGEKVFLECVQDMDHENMFWYRQDPGLGLRLIYFSYDVKMKEKGDIPEGYSVSREKKERFSLILESASTNQTSMYLCASSVGTGAYEQYFGPGTRLTVT.